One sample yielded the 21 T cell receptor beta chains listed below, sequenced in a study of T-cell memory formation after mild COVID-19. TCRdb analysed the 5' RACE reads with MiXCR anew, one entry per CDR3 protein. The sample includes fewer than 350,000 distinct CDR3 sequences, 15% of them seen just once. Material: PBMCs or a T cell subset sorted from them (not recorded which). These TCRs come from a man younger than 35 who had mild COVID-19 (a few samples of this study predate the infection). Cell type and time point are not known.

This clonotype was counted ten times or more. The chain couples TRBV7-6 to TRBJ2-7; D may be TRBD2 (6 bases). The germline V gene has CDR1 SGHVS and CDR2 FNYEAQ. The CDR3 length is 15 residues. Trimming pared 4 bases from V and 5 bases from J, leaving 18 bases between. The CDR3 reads CASSSEAGPKDEQYF. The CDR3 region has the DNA TGTGCCAGCAGCTCGGAGGCGGGACCCAAAGACGAGCAGTACTTC.

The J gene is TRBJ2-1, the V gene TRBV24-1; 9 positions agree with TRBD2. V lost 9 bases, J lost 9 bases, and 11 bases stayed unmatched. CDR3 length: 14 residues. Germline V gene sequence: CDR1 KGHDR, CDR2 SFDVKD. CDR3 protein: CATASGTLWSEQFF. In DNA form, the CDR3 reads TGTGCCACCGCTAGCGGGACCCTATGGAGTGAGCAGTTCTTC.

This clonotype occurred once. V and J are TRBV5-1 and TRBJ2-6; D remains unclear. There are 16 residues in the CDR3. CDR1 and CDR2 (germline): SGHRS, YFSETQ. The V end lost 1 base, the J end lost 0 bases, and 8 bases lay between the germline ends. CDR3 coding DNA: TGCGCCAGCAGCTTGTCGGGTTACTCTGGGGCCAACGTCCTGACTTTC. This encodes CASSLSGYSGANVLTF.

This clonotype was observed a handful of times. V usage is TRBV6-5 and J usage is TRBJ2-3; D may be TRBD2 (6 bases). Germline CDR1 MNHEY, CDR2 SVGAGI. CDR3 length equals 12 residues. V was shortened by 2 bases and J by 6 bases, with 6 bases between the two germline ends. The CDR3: CASSYAGDTQYF. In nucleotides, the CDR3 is TGTGCCAGCAGTTACGCGGGGGATACGCAGTATTTT.

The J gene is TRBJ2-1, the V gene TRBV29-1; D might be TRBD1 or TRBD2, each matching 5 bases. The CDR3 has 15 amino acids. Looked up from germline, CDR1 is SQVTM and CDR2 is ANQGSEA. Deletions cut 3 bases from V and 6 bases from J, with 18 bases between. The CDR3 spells CSVELSGLEGNEQFF. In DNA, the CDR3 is TGCAGCGTTGAGCTCTCGGGGCTAGAGGGCAATGAGCAGTTCTTC.

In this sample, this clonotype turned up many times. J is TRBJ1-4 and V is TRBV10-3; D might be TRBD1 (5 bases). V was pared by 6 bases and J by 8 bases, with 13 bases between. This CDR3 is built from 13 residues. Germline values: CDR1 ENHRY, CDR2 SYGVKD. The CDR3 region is CAISAGTGEKLFF. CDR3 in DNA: TGTGCCATCAGCGCGGGGACGGGAGAAAAACTGTTTTTT.

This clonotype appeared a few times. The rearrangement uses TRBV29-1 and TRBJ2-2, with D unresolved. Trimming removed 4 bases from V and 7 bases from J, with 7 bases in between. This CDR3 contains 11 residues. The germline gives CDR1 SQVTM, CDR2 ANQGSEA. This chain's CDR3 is CSVVGGGELFF. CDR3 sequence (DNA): TGCAGCGTTGTTGGTGGCGGGGAGCTGTTTTTT.

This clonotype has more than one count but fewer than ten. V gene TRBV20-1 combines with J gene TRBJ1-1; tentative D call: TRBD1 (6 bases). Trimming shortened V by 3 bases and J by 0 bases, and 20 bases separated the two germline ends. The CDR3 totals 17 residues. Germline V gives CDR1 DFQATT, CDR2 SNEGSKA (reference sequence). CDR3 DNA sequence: TGCAGTGCTAGGCCGATACCGGGACACCCCATGAACACTGAAGCTTTCTTT. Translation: CSARPIPGHPMNTEAFF.

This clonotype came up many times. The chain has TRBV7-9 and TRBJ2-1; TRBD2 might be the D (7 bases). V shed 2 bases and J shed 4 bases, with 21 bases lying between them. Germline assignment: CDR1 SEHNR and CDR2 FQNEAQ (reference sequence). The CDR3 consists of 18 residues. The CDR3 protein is CASSLFSGGPSTYNEQFF. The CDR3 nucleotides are TGTGCCAGCAGCTTATTTTCCGGGGGGCCTTCAACTTACAATGAGCAGTTCTTC.

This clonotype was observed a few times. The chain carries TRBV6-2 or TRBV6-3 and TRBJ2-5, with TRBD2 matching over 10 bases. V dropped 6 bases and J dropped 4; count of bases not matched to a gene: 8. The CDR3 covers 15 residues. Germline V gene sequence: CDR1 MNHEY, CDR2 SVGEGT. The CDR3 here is CASSPWTSGPETQYF. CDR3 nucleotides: TGTGCCAGCAGCCCTTGGACTAGCGGACCAGAGACCCAGTACTTC.

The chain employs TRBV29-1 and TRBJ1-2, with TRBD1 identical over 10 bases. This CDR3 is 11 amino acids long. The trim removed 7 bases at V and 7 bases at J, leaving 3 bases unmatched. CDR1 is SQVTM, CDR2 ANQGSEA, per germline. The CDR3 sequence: CSGTGGGGYTF. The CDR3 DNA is TGCAGCGGGACAGGGGGTGGTGGCTACACCTTC.

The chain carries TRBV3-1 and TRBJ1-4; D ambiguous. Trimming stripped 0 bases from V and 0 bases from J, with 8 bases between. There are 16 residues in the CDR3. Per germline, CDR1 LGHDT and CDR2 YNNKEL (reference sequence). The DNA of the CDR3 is TGTGCCAGCAGCCAAGATAGTTATGCAACTAATGAAAAACTGTTTTTT. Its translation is CASSQDSYATNEKLFF.

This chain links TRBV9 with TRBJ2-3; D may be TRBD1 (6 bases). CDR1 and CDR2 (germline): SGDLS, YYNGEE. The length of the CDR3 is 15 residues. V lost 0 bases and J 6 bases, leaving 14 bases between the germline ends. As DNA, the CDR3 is TGTGCCAGCAGCGTAGTGGGGGCGCCAAGGGATACGCAGTATTTT. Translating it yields CASSVVGAPRDTQYF.

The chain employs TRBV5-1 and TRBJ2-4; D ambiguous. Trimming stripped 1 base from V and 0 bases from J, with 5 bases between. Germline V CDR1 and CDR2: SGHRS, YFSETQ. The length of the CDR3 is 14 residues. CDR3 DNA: TGCGCCAGCAGCTTGACGGTAGCCAAAAACATTCAGTACTTC. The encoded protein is CASSLTVAKNIQYF.

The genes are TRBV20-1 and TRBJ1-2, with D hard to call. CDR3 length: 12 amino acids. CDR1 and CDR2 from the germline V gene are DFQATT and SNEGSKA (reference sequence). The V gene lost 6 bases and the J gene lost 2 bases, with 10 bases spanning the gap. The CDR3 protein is CSAPRGNYGYTF. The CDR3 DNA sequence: TGCAGTGCGCCGAGAGGAAACTATGGCTACACCTTC.

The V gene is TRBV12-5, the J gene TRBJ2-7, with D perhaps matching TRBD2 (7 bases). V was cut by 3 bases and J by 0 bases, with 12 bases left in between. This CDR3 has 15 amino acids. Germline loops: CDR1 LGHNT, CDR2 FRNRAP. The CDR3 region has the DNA TGTGCTAGTGGTTTCGGGGGGCCGAGCTCCTACGAGCAGTACTTC. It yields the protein CASGFGGPSSYEQYF.

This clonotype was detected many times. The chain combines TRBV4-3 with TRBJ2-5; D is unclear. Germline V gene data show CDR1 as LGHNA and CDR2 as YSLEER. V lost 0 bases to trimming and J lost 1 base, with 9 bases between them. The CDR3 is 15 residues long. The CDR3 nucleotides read TGCGCCAGCAGCCAAGATGTGGGCCTCCAAGAGACCCAGTACTTC. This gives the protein CASSQDVGLQETQYF.

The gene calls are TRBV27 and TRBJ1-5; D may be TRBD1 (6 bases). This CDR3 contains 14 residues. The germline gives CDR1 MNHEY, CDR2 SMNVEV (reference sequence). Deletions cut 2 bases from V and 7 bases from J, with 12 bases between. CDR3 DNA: TGTGCCAGCAGTTTACAGGGGCGTGGACAGCCCCAGCATTTT. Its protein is CASSLQGRGQPQHF.

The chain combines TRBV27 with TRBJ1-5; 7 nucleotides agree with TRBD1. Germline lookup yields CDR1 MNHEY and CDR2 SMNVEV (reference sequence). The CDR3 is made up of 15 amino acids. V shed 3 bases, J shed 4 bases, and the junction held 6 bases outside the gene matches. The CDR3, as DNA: TGTGCCAGCAGTTTCACGCCGACAGGGAATCAGCCCCAGCATTTT. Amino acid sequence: CASSFTPTGNQPQHF.

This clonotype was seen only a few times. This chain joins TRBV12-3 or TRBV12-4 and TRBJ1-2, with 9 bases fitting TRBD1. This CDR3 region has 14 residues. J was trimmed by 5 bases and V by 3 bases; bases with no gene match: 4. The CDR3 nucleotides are TGTGCCAGCAGTTTTACAGGGGGCGGATATGGCTACACCTTC. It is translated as CASSFTGGGYGYTF.

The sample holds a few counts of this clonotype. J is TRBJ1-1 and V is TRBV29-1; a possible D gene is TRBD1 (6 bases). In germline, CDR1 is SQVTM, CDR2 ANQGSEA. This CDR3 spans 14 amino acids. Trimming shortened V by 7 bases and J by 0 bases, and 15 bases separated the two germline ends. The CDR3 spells CSAQDSYVNTEAFF. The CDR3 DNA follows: TGCAGCGCTCAGGACAGCTATGTGAACACTGAAGCTTTCTTT.